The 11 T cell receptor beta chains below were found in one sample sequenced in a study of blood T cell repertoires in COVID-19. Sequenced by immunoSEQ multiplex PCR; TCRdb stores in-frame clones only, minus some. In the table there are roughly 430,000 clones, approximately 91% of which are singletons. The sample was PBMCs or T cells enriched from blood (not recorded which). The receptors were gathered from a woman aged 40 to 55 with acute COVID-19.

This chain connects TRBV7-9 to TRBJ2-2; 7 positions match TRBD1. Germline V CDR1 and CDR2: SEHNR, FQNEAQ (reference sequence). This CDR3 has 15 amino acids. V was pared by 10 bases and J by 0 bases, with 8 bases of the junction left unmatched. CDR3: CATTGAGPNTGELFF. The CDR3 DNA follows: TGTGCCACCACAGGGGCAGGGCCGAACACCGGGGAGCTGTTTTTT.

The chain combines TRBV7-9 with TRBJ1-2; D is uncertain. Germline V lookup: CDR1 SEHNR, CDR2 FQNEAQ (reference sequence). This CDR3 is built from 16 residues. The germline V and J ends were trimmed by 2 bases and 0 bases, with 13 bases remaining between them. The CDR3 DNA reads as TGTGCCAGCAGCTTAAATATGGCGGGAGCTAACTATGGCTACACCTTC. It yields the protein CASSLNMAGANYGYTF.

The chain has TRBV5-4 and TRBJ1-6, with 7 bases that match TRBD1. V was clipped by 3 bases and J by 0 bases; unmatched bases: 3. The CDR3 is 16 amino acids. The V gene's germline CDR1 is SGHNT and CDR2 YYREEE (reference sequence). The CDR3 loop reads CASSSGTASYNSPLHF. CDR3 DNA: TGTGCCAGCAGCTCCGGGACAGCCTCCTATAATTCACCCCTCCACTTT.

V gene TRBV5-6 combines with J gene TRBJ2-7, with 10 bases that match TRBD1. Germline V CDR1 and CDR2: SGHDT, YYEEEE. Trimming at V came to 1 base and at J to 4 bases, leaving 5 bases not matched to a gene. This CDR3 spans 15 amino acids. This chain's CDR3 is CASSLPRQGAYEQYF. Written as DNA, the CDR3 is TGTGCCAGCAGCTTGCCCCGACAGGGGGCTTACGAGCAGTACTTC.

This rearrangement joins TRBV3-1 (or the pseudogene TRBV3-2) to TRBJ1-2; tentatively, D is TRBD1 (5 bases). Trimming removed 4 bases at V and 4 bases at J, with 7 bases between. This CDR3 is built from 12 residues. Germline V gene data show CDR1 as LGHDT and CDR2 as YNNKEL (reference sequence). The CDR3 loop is CASSRQIYGYTF. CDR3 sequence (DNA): TGTGCCAGCAGCCGACAGATCTATGGCTACACCTTC.

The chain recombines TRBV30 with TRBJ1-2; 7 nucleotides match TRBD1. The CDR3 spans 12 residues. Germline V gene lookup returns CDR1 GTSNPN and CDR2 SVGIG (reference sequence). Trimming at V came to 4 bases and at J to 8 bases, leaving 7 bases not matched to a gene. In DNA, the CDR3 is TGTGCCTGGATCTTGACAGGGCGAGGCTACACCTTC. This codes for CAWILTGRGYTF.

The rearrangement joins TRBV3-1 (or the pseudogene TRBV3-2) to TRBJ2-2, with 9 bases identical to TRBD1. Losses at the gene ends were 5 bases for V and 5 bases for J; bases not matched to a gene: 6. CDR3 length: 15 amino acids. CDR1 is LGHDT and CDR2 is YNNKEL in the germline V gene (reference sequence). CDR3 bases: TGTGCCAGCAGCTATAACAGGGGGCGAACCGGGGAGCTGTTTTTT. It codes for CASSYNRGRTGELFF.

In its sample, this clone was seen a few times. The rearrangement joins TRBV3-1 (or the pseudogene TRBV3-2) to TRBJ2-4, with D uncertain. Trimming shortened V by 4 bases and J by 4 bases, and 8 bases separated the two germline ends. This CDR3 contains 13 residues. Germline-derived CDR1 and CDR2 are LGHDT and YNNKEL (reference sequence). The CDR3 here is CASSRRSKNIQYF. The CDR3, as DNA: TGTGCCAGCAGCCGGCGGTCTAAAAACATTCAGTACTTC.

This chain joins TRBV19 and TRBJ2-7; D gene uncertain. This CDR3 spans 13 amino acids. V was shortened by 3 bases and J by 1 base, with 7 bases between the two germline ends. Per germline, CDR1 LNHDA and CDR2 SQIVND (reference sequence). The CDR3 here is CASSIFISYEQYF. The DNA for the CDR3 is TGTGCCAGTAGTATCTTTATTTCCTACGAGCAGTACTTC.

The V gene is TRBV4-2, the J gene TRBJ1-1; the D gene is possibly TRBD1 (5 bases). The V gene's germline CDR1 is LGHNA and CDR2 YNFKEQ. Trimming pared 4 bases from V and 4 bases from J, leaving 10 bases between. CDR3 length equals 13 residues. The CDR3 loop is CASSPSRGTEAFF. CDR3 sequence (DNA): TGTGCCAGCAGCCCAAGTAGGGGCACTGAAGCTTTCTTT.

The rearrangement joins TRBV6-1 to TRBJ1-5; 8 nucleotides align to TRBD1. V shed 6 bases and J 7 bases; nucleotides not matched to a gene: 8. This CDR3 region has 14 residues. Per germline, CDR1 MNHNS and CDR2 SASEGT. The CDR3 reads CASRETGAGQPQHF. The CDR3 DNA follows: TGTGCCAGCAGAGAGACAGGGGCCGGGCAGCCCCAGCATTTT.